This T cell receptor beta chain was retrieved from a study of blood T cell repertoires in COVID-19. On the study more broadly: From the United States, Italy and Spain came samples of acute and convalescent COVID-19.

Clones were read by immunoSEQ multiplex PCR, and TCRdb kept only the in-frame ones, dropping some. The sample has under 250,000 clones; 65% to 90% are singletons. Patients in Seattle were enrolled during active infection, then followed longitudinally. V was clipped by 2 bases and J by 4 bases, with 6 bases between them. The CDR3 is made up of 13 amino acids. CDR1 and CDR2 (germline): SGHTA, FQGNSA. The sequenced sample consisted of peripheral blood. The chain carries TRBV7-2 and TRBJ1-3; D remains ambiguous. The TCR comes from a woman aged 70 to 79 with COVID-19, enrolled during active disease. CDR3 protein: CASSLSTGNTIYF. In DNA form, the CDR3 reads TGTGCCAGCAGCTTAAGCACGGGAAACACCATATATTTT.